These 16 T cell receptor beta chains share one sample of origin, sequenced in a study of T-cell reconstitution after alpha-beta-depleted transplantation in children. During its preparation, the TCRbeta library received unique molecular identifiers. One entry per CDR3 protein results from TCRdb running MiXCR on the PCR reads. The data contain around 600,000 distinct CDR3 sequences, roughly a tenth of them singletons. Sequences were derived from PBMCs from the stem cell graft donor, sampled from the stem cell graft. Source of these receptors: a human donor who donated a stem cell graft to a child with acute myeloid leukemia.

The chain carries TRBV2 and TRBJ2-2; TRBD2 agrees at 9 bases. The CDR3 loop spans 15 amino acids. Per germline, CDR1 SNHLY and CDR2 FYNNEI. J lost 5 bases, V lost 3 bases, and 4 bases had no gene match. CDR3 sequence (DNA): TGTGCCAGCAGTGACGTAGCGGGAGCGACCGGGGAGCTGTTTTTT. This encodes CASSDVAGATGELFF.

This clonotype was found a few times. The chain has TRBV14 and TRBJ2-5; TRBD2 aligns across 8 bases. The length of the CDR3 is 15 residues. V gave up 1 base and J gave up 7 bases; unmatched junction bases: 8. Germline V gives CDR1 SGHDN, CDR2 FVKESK. In DNA form, the CDR3 reads TGTGCCAGCAGCCAAGTAGGAGCGGGAGTGGGGACCCAGTACTTC. As protein: CASSQVGAGVGTQYF.

This clonotype has ten or more counts. The chain recombines TRBV9 with TRBJ2-1; a weak D match, TRBD1 (5 bases). V lost 0 bases, J lost 4 bases, and 14 bases lay in between. This CDR3 is 16 amino acids long. Germline lookup yields CDR1 SGDLS and CDR2 YYNGEE. The chain's CDR3 is CASSVGQGPRYNEQFF. The CDR3, as DNA: TGTGCCAGCAGCGTAGGCCAGGGCCCGAGATACAATGAGCAGTTCTTC.

This clonotype occurred many times. One end of the junction is discordant with germline, which a read error may explain. The chain joins TRBV20-1 to TRBJ2-5, with D possibly being TRBD1 (5 bases). Looked up from germline, CDR1 is DFQATT and CDR2 is SNEGSKA (reference sequence). This CDR3 is 15 amino acids long. The DNA of the CDR3 is TGCAGTGTTAGAGATGTGGGGCTGTACCAAGAGACCCAGTACTTC. Residues: CSVRDVGLYQETQYF.

This clonotype was counted only a few times. An end of the junction does not agree with germline; a read error may underlie this. This rearrangement joins TRBV7-7 to TRBJ2-1; D is perhaps TRBD1 (6 bases). Germline assignment: CDR1 SSHAT and CDR2 FNYEAQ (reference sequence). This CDR3 comprises 17 residues. CDR3 in amino acids: CASSISTGTTDGNEQFF. The DNA of the CDR3 is TGTGCTAGCAGCATCTCAACCGGGACAACCGATGGGAATGAGCAGTTCTTC.

Note on this clonotype: A much larger clonotype is one base distant, so this may be a read error. This chain uses TRBV6-2 or TRBV6-3 with TRBJ2-2; no firm D call. V shed 0 bases and J shed 5 bases, with 4 bases lying between them. Germline CDR1 and CDR2: MNHEY and SVGEGT. The CDR3 covers 13 residues. CDR3 sequence reads: CASSYSTTGELFF. The DNA for the CDR3 is TGTGCCAGCAGTTACTCGACAACCGGGGAGCTGTTTTTT.

This clonotype was seen ten or more times. V gene TRBV20-1 combines with J gene TRBJ2-1, with D perhaps matching TRBD2 (5 bases). CDR3 length equals 13 residues. With 5 bases removed from V and 8 bases from J, the gap between germline ends came to 16 bases. In germline, CDR1 is DFQATT, CDR2 SNEGSKA (reference sequence). CDR3 nucleotide sequence: TGCAGTGCTCCTAGCCCCATTAATGATGAGCAGTTCTTC. It codes for CSAPSPINDEQFF.

This clonotype was seen only a few times. A much bigger clone sits one base away, suggesting this may be a read error. The chain carries TRBV12-3 or TRBV12-4 and TRBJ1-4, with 10 bases identical to TRBD1. The V segment lost 4 bases and the J segment 8 bases; nucleotides outside the gene matches: 4. The CDR3 contains 14 residues. The CDR3 bases are TGTGCCAGCAGTTCCCGGGACAGGGGCGAAAAACTGTTTTTT. Amino acids: CASSSRDRGEKLFF.

This clonotype showed up just a few times. This sequence joins TRBV4-1 and TRBJ2-1; D may be TRBD2 (6 bases). In germline, CDR1 is MGHRA, CDR2 YSYEKL. Trimming removed 1 base at V and 15 bases at J, with 10 bases between. This CDR3 region has 11 residues. CDR3 sequence (DNA): TGCGCCAGCAGCCAAGTTGGGAGGATGTTCTTC. This gives the protein CASSQVGRMFF.

This clonotype occurred many times. The chain links TRBV7-9 to TRBJ2-1; 9 positions match TRBD1. Trimming removed 5 bases from V and 10 bases from J; junction bases left unmatched: 12. The CDR3 is 15 amino acids. Germline V CDR1 and CDR2: SEHNR, FQNEAQ (reference sequence). The CDR3, as DNA: TGTGCCAGCAGCATTCCCGGGACAGGGTATGAAGAGCAGTTCTTC. Translating gives CASSIPGTGYEEQFF. Combining the CDR3 with reference TRBV7-9 and TRBJ2-1 gives the whole variable domain DTGVSQNPRHKITKRGQNVTFRCDPISEHNRLYWYRQTLGQGPEFLTYFQNEAQLEKSRLLSDRFSAERPKGSFSTLEIQRTEQGDSAMYLCASSIPGTGYEEQFFGPGTRLTVL.

This clonotype came up a few times. The CDR3 loop is CASSSSAKAEQYF. In DNA, the CDR3 is TGTGCCAGCAGTTCCAGTGCCAAGGCCGAGCAGTACTTC. V gene TRBV12-3 or TRBV12-4 combines with J gene TRBJ2-7; no firm D call. This CDR3 has 13 amino acids. V was shortened by 4 bases and J by 6 bases, with 13 bases between the two germline ends.

The table lists this clonotype with a few counts. The chain has TRBV2 and TRBJ1-1; D gene ambiguous. The germline V gene encodes CDR1 SNHLY and CDR2 FYNNEI. V was trimmed by 7 bases and J by 3 bases, leaving 9 bases between them. CDR3 length: 12 amino acids. The CDR3 nucleotides are TGTGCCAGCAAAGAGGGCCACACTGAAGCTTTCTTT. This codes for CASKEGHTEAFF.

This clonotype was seen more than once but under ten times. This chain uses TRBV12-3 or TRBV12-4 with TRBJ2-1, with D hard to call. The V end lost 10 bases, the J end lost 2 bases, and 15 bases lay between the germline ends. The length of the CDR3 is 14 residues. CDR3 coding DNA: TGTGCCATTGAGGAGATCCAAGCCTACAATGAGCAGTTCTTC. Amino acid sequence: CAIEEIQAYNEQFF.

This chain links TRBV29-1 with TRBJ1-2, with D possibly TRBD1 on 6 matching bases. Germline V gene lookup returns CDR1 SQVTM and CDR2 ANQGSEA. V was clipped by 2 bases and J by 6 bases, with 13 bases between them. The CDR3 runs 13 residues. In DNA, the CDR3 is TGCAGCGTTGAACACAGGGCGCTGAATGGCTACACCTTC. Translated, it gives CSVEHRALNGYTF.

This clonotype was observed many times. This rearrangement joins TRBV5-1 to TRBJ1-2; D is perhaps TRBD1 (6 bases). This CDR3 is 15 amino acids long. Trimming removed 0 bases at V and 4 bases at J, with 13 bases between. Looked up from germline, CDR1 is SGHRS and CDR2 is YFSETQ. CDR3 loop: CASSLEWGRGYGYTF. In DNA form, the CDR3 reads TGCGCCAGCAGCTTGGAATGGGGGCGCGGCTATGGCTACACCTTC.

This chain connects TRBV30 to TRBJ1-5; a possible D gene is TRBD1 (6 bases). Germline V gene sequence: CDR1 GTSNPN, CDR2 SVGIG (reference sequence). The CDR3 extends over 14 amino acids. V was shortened by 0 bases and J by 4 bases, with 10 bases between the two germline ends. CDR3 sequence reads: CAWSVGQGNQPQHF. The CDR3 DNA reads as TGTGCCTGGAGTGTGGGGCAGGGGAATCAGCCCCAGCATTTT.